Reported below is one T cell receptor (beta chain). Its antigen is unidentified. As for time point: newly diagnosed GD, antithyroid drugs for less than 3 months. Preparation of the TCR library used RNA extracted from PBMCs. These data belong to a study of regulatory T cells in long-lasting Graves disease. Whole-study findings and limits: Because few samples were included, accuracy may have been lower. Patients whose Graves' disease persisted exhibited lower TCR diversity than those newly diagnosed.

According to the study, TCR beta libraries were built with iRepertoire HTBI primers and CDR3-region Arm-PCR. TCRdb independently ran MiXCR on the multiplex PCR reads; one entry per CDR3 protein. Found here are 500,000 to 700,000 distinct CDR3 sequences, 15% to 20% of them singletons; the top ten hold 15% to 20%. The germline V and J ends were trimmed by 1 base and 2 bases, with 18 bases remaining between them. There are 17 residues in the CDR3. CDR1 is SGHDT, CDR2 YYEEEE, per germline. The same data also contributed to another study, on T cells in Graves' hyperthyroidism and ophthalmopathy.

This chain uses TRBV5-6 with TRBJ2-5; possible D gene TRBD1, 8 bases. This material consisted of peripheral blood mononuclear cells (PBMCs), taken at new diagnosis, from a patient treated with antithyroid drugs. This clonotype was sampled from a woman aged 30 to 39 with Graves disease. DNA for the CDR3: TGTGCCAGCAGCTTGTACAGGGGGGGGCCCTTACAAGAGACCCAGTACTTC. Protein: CASSLYRGGPLQETQYF.